This paragraph reports one T cell receptor beta chain. Its target is unknown. This sample stems from a study of blood T cells in healthy people across ages. Study results and caveats: TCR beta diversity, measured per million T cells, fell in a roughly linear way with age. Unsorted PBMCs ruled out conclusive naive versus antigen-experienced comparison.

Primed by a sample-barcoded 5' primer and a J-beta primer mix, a second PCR proceeded for about 7 to 12 cycles. Template switching added a 12-random-nucleotide identifier to every cDNA molecule. TCRdb analysed the 5' RACE reads with MiXCR anew, one entry per CDR3 protein. Of roughly 1,300,000 distinct CDR3 sequences in the sample, 59% were seen once. Germline-derived CDR1 and CDR2 are MGHRA and YSYEKL. The CDR3 extends over 15 amino acids. The V gene lost 2 bases and the J gene lost 4 bases, with 9 bases spanning the gap. Isolated PBMCs totaled at least 7 million in each sample. This sequence joins TRBV4-1 and TRBJ1-6; D unclear. This TCR was sampled from a man between 18 and 35 years old in good health. Sequencing used blood. The CDR3 sequence: CASSQPLGYNSPLHF. The CDR3 DNA reads as TGCGCCAGCAGCCAACCCCTCGGGTATAATTCACCCCTCCACTTT.